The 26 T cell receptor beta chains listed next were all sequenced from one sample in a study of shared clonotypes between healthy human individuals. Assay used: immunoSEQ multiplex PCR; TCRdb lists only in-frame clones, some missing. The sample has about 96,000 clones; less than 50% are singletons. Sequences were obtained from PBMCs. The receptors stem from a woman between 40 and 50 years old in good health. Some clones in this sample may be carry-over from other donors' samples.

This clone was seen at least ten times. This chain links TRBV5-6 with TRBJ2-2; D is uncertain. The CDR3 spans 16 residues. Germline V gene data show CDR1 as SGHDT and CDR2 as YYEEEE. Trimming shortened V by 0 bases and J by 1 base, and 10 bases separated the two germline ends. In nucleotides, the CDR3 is TGTGCCAGCAGCTTGGGTCCGAAAATGAACACCGGGGAGCTGTTTTTT. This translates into CASSLGPKMNTGELFF.

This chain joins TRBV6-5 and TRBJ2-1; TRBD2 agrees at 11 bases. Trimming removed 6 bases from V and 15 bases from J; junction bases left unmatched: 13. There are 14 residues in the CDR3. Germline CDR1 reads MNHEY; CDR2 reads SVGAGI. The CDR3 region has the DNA TGTGCCAGCAGCAACCGCCCAACTAGCGGGAGTTGGTTCTTC. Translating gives CASSNRPTSGSWFF.

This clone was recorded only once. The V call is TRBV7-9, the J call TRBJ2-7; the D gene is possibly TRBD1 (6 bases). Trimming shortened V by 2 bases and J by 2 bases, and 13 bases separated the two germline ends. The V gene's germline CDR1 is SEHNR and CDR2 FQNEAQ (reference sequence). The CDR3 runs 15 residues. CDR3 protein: CASSLQGGPTYEQYF. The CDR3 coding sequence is TGTGCCAGCAGCTTACAAGGGGGACCTACCTACGAGCAGTACTTC. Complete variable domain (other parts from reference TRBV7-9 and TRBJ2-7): DTGVSQNPRHKITKRGQNVTFRCDPISEHNRLYWYRQTLGQGPEFLTYFQNEAQLEKSRLLSDRFSAERPKGSFSTLEIQRTEQGDSAMYLCASSLQGGPTYEQYFGPGTRLTVT.

CDR3 sequence (DNA): TGTGCCAGCAGTGAGGTAGACAGGGTTGGCACAGATACGCAGTATTTT. Its protein is CASSEVDRVGTDTQYF. The chain has TRBV25-1 and TRBJ2-3, with 7 positions matching TRBD1. CDR3 size: 16 residues. Germline V gene sequence: CDR1 MGHDK, CDR2 SYGVNS. Trimming cost V 3 bases and J 1 base; bases outside gene matches: 7.

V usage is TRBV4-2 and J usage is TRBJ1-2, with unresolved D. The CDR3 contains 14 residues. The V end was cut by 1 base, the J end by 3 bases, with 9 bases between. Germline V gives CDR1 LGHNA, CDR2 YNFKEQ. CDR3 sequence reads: CASSQGLMDYGYTF. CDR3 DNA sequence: TGTGCCAGCAGCCAAGGTTTGATGGACTATGGCTACACCTTC.

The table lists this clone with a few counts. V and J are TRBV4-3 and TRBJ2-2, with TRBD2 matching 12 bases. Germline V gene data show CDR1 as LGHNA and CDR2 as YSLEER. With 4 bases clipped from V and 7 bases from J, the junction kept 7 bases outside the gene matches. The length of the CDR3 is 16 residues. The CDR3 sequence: CASSRLPGLAGGELFF. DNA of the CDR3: TGCGCCAGCAGCCGACTTCCGGGACTAGCGGGCGGGGAGCTGTTTTTT.

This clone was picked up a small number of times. CDR3 sequence: CASSLGSRVYNEQFF. The CDR3 coding sequence is TGTGCCAGCAGTTTAGGCTCGAGGGTCTACAATGAGCAGTTCTTC. This chain joins TRBV28 and TRBJ2-1; D may be TRBD2 (5 bases). This CDR3 region has 15 residues. Germline loops: CDR1 MDHEN, CDR2 SYDVKM. V was shortened by 2 bases and J by 3 bases, with 11 bases between the two germline ends.

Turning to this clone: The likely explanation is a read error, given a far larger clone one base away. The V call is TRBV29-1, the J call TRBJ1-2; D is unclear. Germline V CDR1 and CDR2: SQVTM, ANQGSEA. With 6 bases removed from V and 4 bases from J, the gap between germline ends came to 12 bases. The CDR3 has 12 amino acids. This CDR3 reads CSVGGRSYGYTF. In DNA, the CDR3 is TGCAGCGTGGGCGGCAGGTCCTATGGCTACACCTTC.

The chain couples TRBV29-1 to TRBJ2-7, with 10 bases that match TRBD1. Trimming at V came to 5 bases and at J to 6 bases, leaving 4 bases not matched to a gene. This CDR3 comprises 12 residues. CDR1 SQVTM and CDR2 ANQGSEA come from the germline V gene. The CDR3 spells CSVQRTGGEQYF. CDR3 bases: TGCAGCGTTCAGCGGACAGGGGGCGAGCAGTACTTC.

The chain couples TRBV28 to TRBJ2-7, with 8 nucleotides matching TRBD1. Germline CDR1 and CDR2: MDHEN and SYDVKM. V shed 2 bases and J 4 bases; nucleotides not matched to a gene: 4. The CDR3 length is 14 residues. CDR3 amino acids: CASSLRNRGYEQYF. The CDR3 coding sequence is TGTGCCAGCAGTTTAAGGAACAGGGGGTACGAGCAGTACTTC. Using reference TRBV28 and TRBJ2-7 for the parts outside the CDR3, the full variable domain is DVKVTQSSRYLVKRTGEKVFLECVQDMDHENMFWYRQDPGLGLRLIYFSYDVKMKEKGDIPEGYSVSREKKERFSLILESASTNQTSMYLCASSLRNRGYEQYFGPGTRLTVT.

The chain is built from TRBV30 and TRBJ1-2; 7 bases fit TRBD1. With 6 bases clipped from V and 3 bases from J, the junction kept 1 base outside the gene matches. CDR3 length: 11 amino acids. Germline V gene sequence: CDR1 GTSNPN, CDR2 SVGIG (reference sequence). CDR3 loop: CACGQDYGYTF. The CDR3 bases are TGTGCCTGCGGACAGGACTATGGCTACACCTTC.

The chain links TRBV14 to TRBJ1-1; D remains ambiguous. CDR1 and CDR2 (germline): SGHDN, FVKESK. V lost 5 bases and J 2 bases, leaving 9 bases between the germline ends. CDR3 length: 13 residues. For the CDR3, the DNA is TGTGCCAGCAGCAAACAACATAACACTGAAGCTTTCTTT. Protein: CASSKQHNTEAFF.

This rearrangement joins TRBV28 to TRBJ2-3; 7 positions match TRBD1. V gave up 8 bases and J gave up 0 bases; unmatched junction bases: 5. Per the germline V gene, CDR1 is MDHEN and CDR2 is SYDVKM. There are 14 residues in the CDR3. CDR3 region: CASRTGHSTDTQYF. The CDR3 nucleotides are TGTGCCAGCCGGACAGGCCATAGCACAGATACGCAGTATTTT.

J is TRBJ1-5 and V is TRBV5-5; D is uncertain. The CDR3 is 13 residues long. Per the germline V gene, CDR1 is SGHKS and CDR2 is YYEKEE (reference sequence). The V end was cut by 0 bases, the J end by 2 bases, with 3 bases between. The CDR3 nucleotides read TGTGCCAGCAGCTTGGTGGGCAATCAGCCCCAGCATTTT. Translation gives CASSLVGNQPQHF.

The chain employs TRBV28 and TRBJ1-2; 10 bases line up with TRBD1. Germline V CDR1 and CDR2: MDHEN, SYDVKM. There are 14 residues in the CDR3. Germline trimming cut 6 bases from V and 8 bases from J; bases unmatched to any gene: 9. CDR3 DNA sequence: TGTGCCAGCAGGTCCGGGACAGGGGCAAGCGGCTACACCTTC. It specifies CASRSGTGASGYTF.

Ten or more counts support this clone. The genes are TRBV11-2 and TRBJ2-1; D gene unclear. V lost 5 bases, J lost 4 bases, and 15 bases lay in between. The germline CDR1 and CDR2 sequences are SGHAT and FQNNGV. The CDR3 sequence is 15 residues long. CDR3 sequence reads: CASSKERRKYNEQFF. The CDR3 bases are TGTGCCAGCAGCAAAGAGAGAAGGAAGTACAATGAGCAGTTCTTC.

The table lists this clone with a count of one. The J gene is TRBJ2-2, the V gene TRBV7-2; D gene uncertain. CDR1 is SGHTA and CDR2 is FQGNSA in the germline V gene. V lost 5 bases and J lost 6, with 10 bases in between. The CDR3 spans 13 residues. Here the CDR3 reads CASSGIGAGELFF. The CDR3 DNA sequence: TGTGCCAGCAGCGGTATTGGAGCCGGGGAGCTGTTTTTT.

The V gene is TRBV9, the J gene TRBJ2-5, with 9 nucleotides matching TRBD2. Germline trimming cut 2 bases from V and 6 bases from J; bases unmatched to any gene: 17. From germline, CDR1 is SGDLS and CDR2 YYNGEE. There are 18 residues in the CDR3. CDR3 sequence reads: CASSVTAGGPYLVQTQYF. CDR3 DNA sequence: TGTGCCAGCAGCGTCACAGCGGGAGGACCCTACCTTGTACAGACCCAGTACTTC.

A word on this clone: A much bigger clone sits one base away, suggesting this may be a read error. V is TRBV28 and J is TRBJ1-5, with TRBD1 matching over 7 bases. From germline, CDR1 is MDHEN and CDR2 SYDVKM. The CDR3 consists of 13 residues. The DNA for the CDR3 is TGTGCCAGCAGATGGGACAGCAATCAGTCCCAGCATTTT. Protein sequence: CASRWDSNQSQHF.

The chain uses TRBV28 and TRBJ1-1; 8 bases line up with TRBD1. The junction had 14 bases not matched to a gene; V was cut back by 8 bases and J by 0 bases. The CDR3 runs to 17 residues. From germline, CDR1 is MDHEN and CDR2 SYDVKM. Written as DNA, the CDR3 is TGTGCCAGCGGAATGACAGGGGCGACCGTCATGAACACTGAAGCTTTCTTT. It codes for CASGMTGATVMNTEAFF.

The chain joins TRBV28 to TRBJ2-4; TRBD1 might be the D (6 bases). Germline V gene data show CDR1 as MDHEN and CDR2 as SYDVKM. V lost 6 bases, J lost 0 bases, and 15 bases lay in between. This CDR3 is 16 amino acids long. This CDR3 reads CASSPDRPLAKNIQYF. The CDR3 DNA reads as TGTGCCAGCAGCCCGGACAGACCCCTAGCCAAAAACATTCAGTACTTC.

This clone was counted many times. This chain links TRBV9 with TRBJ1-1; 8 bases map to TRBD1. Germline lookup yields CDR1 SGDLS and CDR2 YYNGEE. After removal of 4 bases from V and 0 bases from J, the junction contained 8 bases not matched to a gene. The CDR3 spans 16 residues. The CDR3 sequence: CASSPQGAAMNTEAFF. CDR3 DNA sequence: TGTGCCAGCAGCCCCCAGGGGGCCGCTATGAACACTGAAGCTTTCTTT.

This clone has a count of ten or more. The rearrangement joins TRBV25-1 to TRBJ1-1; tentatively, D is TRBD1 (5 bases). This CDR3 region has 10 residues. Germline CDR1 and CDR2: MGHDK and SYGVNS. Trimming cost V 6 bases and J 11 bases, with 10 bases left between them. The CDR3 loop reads CASSRDRAFF. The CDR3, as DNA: TGTGCCAGCAGCAGGGATCGTGCTTTCTTT.

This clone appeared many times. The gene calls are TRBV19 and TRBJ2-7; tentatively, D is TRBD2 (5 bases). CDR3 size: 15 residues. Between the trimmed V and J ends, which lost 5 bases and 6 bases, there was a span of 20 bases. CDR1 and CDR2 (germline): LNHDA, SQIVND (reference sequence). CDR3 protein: CASSLPLARRSEQYF. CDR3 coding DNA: TGTGCCAGTAGTTTACCCCTAGCTCGGAGGAGCGAGCAGTACTTC. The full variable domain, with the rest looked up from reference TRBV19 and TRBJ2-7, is DGGITQSPKYLFRKEGQNVTLSCEQNLNHDAMYWYRQDPGQGLRLIYYSQIVNDFQKGDIAEGYSVSREKKESFPLTVTSAQKNPTAFYLCASSLPLARRSEQYFGPGTRLTVT.

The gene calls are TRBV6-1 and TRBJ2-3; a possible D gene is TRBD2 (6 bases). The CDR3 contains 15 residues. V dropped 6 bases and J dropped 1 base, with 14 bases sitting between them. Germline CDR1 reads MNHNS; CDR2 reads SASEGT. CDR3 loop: CASRRDFRGTDTQYF. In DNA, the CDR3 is TGTGCCAGCAGACGGGACTTCAGAGGCACAGATACGCAGTATTTT.

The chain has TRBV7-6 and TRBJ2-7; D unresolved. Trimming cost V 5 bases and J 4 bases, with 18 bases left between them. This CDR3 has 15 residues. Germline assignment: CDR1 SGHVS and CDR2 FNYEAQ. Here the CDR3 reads CASSQGLGTWYEQYF. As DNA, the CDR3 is TGTGCCAGCAGCCAAGGCTTGGGTACGTGGTACGAGCAGTACTTC. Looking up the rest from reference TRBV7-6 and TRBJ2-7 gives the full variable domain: GAGVSQSPRYKVTKRGQDVALRCDPISGHVSLYWYRQALGQGPEFLTYFNYEAQQDKSGLPNDRFSAERPEGSISTLTIQRTEQRDSAMYRCASSQGLGTWYEQYFGPGTRLTVT.